A selection of T cell receptor beta chains follows, all from one sample in a study of T cell repertoires in cytomegalovirus infection. Each CDR3 protein is one row after TCRdb ran MiXCR on the reads. Here the sample spans approximately 200,000 distinct CDR3 sequences, roughly 30% being singletons. The sequencing sample was made of PBMCs. The receptors were sampled from a human donor in good health (CMV status not recorded). Some clones in this sample may be carry-over from other donors' samples. Both conserved end residues are part of each CDR3. D genes are given only for firm matches. Size tells how often a clone was seen (once, few, many) or the class of an expanded clone, and some rows leave it out.

cdr3_length: 13; d_call: TRBD1; clone_size: .; v_call: TRBV19; j_call: TRBJ1-2; cdr3_nt: TGTGCCAGTAGTATTGGACAGGTTTACGGCTACACCTTC; cdr3_aa: CASSIGQVYGYTF
cdr3_length: 16; d_call: .; clone_size: .; v_call: TRBV6-5; j_call: TRBJ1-2; cdr3_nt: TGTGCCAGCACCCCTCTGGGGGACGAAGCCCTATATGGCTACACCTTC; cdr3_aa: CASTPLGDEALYGYTF
cdr3_length: 17; d_call: TRBD2; clone_size: few; v_call: TRBV11-2; j_call: TRBJ2-4; cdr3_nt: TGTGCCAGCAGTATCTTCCGGGGGGTTATAACCAAAAACATTCAGTACTTC; cdr3_aa: CASSIFRGVITKNIQYF
cdr3_length: 17; d_call: TRBD2; clone_size: .; v_call: TRBV12-5; j_call: TRBJ2-1; cdr3_nt: TGTGCTAGTGGTTTGACAAGCGGGGGGCCCCCCTACAATGAGCAGTTCTTC; cdr3_aa: CASGLTSGGPPYNEQFF
cdr3_length: 13; d_call: .; clone_size: few; v_call: TRBV7-6; j_call: TRBJ1-1; cdr3_nt: TGTGCCAGCATGGATGGGATGAACACTGAAGCTTTCTTT; cdr3_aa: CASMDGMNTEAFF
cdr3_length: 14; d_call: .; clone_size: few; v_call: TRBV11-2; j_call: TRBJ1-2; cdr3_nt: TGTGCCAGCAGCTTAGGAAAAGTGAGCTATGGCTACACCTTC; cdr3_aa: CASSLGKVSYGYTF
cdr3_length: 14; d_call: TRBD1; clone_size: once; v_call: TRBV5-4; j_call: TRBJ2-5; cdr3_nt: TGTGTCACTTCGACAGGGGGCGGGGGAGAGACCCAGTACTTC; cdr3_aa: CVTSTGGGGETQYF
cdr3_length: 14; d_call: .; clone_size: few; v_call: TRBV9; j_call: TRBJ2-7; cdr3_nt: TGTGCCAGCAGCGTGGCCGGGACGGTGGACGAGCAGTACTTC; cdr3_aa: CASSVAGTVDEQYF
cdr3_length: 14; d_call: TRBD1; clone_size: many; v_call: TRBV18; j_call: TRBJ1-5; cdr3_nt: TGTGCCAGCAGCCCCGGACAGGGCAATCAGCCCCAGCATTTT; cdr3_aa: CASSPGQGNQPQHF
cdr3_length: 14; d_call: TRBD1; clone_size: .; v_call: TRBV20-1; j_call: TRBJ1-3; cdr3_nt: TGCAGTGCTAGAGGACAGGGCGCTGGAAACACCATATATTTT; cdr3_aa: CSARGQGAGNTIYF
cdr3_length: 15; d_call: .; clone_size: .; v_call: TRBV2; j_call: TRBJ1-5; cdr3_nt: TGTGCCAGCAGTGATGGCGGGGGGCCTGATCAGCCCCAGCATTTT; cdr3_aa: CASSDGGGPDQPQHF
cdr3_length: 14; d_call: .; clone_size: .; v_call: TRBV7-3; j_call: TRBJ2-3; cdr3_nt: TGTGCCAGCAGCTTAACAGTAGCCGCAGATACGCAGTATTTT; cdr3_aa: CASSLTVAADTQYF
cdr3_length: 14; d_call: .; clone_size: few; v_call: TRBV12-3/TRBV12-4; j_call: TRBJ1-4; cdr3_nt: TGTGCCAGCACCCTACAGGGTCTCGAGGAAAAACTGTTTTTT; cdr3_aa: CASTLQGLEEKLFF
cdr3_length: 14; d_call: .; clone_size: .; v_call: TRBV20-1; j_call: TRBJ1-4; cdr3_nt: TGCAGTGCTAGGAGAGGAGCGGACCATGAAAAACTGTTTTTT; cdr3_aa: CSARRGADHEKLFF
cdr3_length: 14; d_call: .; clone_size: .; v_call: TRBV25-1; j_call: TRBJ2-1; cdr3_nt: TGTGCCAGCAGCCCTATTCCCCTTGGGGGTGAGCAGTTCTTC; cdr3_aa: CASSPIPLGGEQFF
cdr3_length: 18; d_call: .; clone_size: few; v_call: TRBV20-1; j_call: TRBJ2-1; cdr3_nt: TGCAGTGCTAGAGATCTCGAGTCTGGGCTAGCCGGGTTCGATGAGCAGTTCTTC; cdr3_aa: CSARDLESGLAGFDEQFF
cdr3_length: 17; d_call: TRBD1; clone_size: .; v_call: TRBV6-2/TRBV6-3; j_call: TRBJ1-1; cdr3_nt: TGTGCCAGCAGTTACCCTTCTCTTACGGGACAGGACACTGAAGCTTTCTTT; cdr3_aa: CASSYPSLTGQDTEAFF
cdr3_length: 15; d_call: .; clone_size: many; v_call: TRBV20-1; j_call: TRBJ2-3; cdr3_nt: TGCAGTGCTAGAGAAATGCTAAAGGGGACAGATACGCAGTATTTT; cdr3_aa: CSAREMLKGTDTQYF
cdr3_length: 15; d_call: TRBD1; clone_size: .; v_call: TRBV7-6; j_call: TRBJ1-6; cdr3_nt: TGTGCCAGCAGCTTCGGGGACAGACAAAATTCACCCCTCCACTTT; cdr3_aa: CASSFGDRQNSPLHF
cdr3_length: 15; d_call: .; clone_size: .; v_call: TRBV2; j_call: TRBJ1-1; cdr3_nt: TGTGCCAGCAGTGGTACCAGGGGTGGCCGCGCGAAAGCTTTCTTT; cdr3_aa: CASSGTRGGRAKAFF
cdr3_length: 16; d_call: TRBD1; clone_size: .; v_call: TRBV5-4; j_call: TRBJ2-2; cdr3_nt: TGTGCCAGCAGCTCCCGACAGGGGGCTTTCACCGGGGAGCTGCTTTTT; cdr3_aa: CASSSRQGAFTGELLF
cdr3_length: 15; d_call: .; clone_size: .; v_call: TRBV7-2; j_call: TRBJ2-6; cdr3_nt: TGTGCCAGCAGCCCCCGAAGGGGGGCGGCCAACGTCCTGACTTTC; cdr3_aa: CASSPRRGAANVLTF